This TCR beta chain was identified during a study of graft-versus-host responses after intestinal transplantation. In the study overall: Each recipient received a multivisceral, liver-intestinal, or isolated intestinal graft. Recipients across the board were started on anti-thymocyte globulin induction, then kept on tacrolimus and steroids for around three years. Study outcomes and limitations: Patients with graft-donor T cell macrochimerism had high graft-versus-host to host-versus-graft clonal ratios in allografts. Recipient marrow showed GvH clones, some seen first in ileum or blood.

Sequenced by immunoSEQ multiplex PCR; TCRdb stores in-frame clones only, minus some. The sample carries approximately 70,000 clones, about 89% recorded once. In regard to this clone: What it recognizes is unknown.

The length of the CDR3 is 13 residues. The trim removed 1 base at V and 12 bases at J, leaving 6 bases unmatched. Germline CDR1 MNHNS, CDR2 SASEGT. The source is a human donor who received an intestinal transplant. This chain connects TRBV6-1 to TRBJ2-5; 9 positions agree with TRBD1. Specimen: unstimulated CD8+ T cells sorted from spleen or lymph node cells, collected before intestinal transplant. In DNA form, the CDR3 reads TGTGCCAGCAGTGAAGAAGGGACAGGGATTGAGTACTTC. Translated, it gives CASSEEGTGIEYF.